The 23 T cell receptor beta chains below come from one sample, sequenced in a study of T cell changes during pregnancy in multiple sclerosis (dated by TCRdb to about 2019). The library was prepared using the immunoSEQ multiplex PCR assay. TCRdb stores this immuneACCESS table with in-frame sequences only. Part of the clones is absent; in the studies checked, under half of the shortfall reflects unresolved V genes, and no reason is known for the rest. Present in this sample are 85,000 to 130,000 clones, about nine tenths of which were seen just once. Clones ranked in the top ten supply 1.5% to 2% of the sample. Sequences were derived from peripheral blood, sampled after pregnancy. These receptors all come from a female donor with multiple sclerosis, enrolled in a pregnancy study.

The gene calls are TRBV9 and TRBJ2-1, with D tentatively TRBD2 (5 bases). The V gene's germline CDR1 is SGDLS and CDR2 YYNGEE. The V and J ends lost 4 bases and 6 bases respectively, with 14 bases between them. The CDR3 length is 14 residues. This chain's CDR3 is CASSPPGFGNEQFF. The DNA for the CDR3 is TGTGCCAGCAGCCCCCCGGGATTCGGCAATGAGCAGTTCTTC.

The chain employs TRBV28 and TRBJ1-2, with D unresolved. With 5 bases removed from V and 6 bases from J, the gap between germline ends came to 13 bases. Germline V gene data show CDR1 as MDHEN and CDR2 as SYDVKM. The length of the CDR3 is 13 residues. The CDR3 DNA reads as TGTGCCAGCAGTCCTCCTCGCCCGGATGGCTACACCTTC. Its protein is CASSPPRPDGYTF.

The V and J genes are TRBV6-1 and TRBJ2-3, with 10 bases lining up with TRBD1. This CDR3 has 14 amino acids. Germline values: CDR1 MNHNS, CDR2 SASEGT. Trimming cost V 2 bases and J 5 bases; bases outside gene matches: 1. Here the CDR3 reads CASSERDRGDTQYF. For the CDR3, the DNA is TGTGCCAGCAGTGAAAGGGACAGGGGAGATACGCAGTATTTT.

The chain is built from TRBV6-5 and TRBJ2-7, with D possibly TRBD2 on 5 matching bases. Germline CDR1 MNHEY, CDR2 SVGAGI. The CDR3 is made up of 11 amino acids. The V end lost 6 bases, the J end lost 3 bases, and 6 bases lay between the germline ends. In DNA, the CDR3 is TGTGCCAGCAGACTAGGCTACGAGCAGTACTTC. It codes for CASRLGYEQYF.

This chain links TRBV2 with TRBJ2-2; 8 bases fit TRBD1. Per germline, CDR1 SNHLY and CDR2 FYNNEI. The V segment lost 5 bases and the J segment 7 bases; nucleotides outside the gene matches: 15. This CDR3 comprises 17 residues. The chain's CDR3 is CASSPPTAQGAYGELFF. The CDR3 bases are TGTGCCAGCAGTCCCCCCACCGCTCAGGGGGCTTACGGGGAGCTGTTTTTT.

V usage is TRBV27 and J usage is TRBJ1-2, with D possibly being TRBD1 (5 bases). This CDR3 is built from 14 residues. CDR1 and CDR2 (germline): MNHEY, SMNVEV (reference sequence). The ends were cut back, 0 bases at V and 4 bases at J, with 9 bases in the middle. The CDR3 DNA is TGTGCCAGCAGTTTATCGCGACAGAGCTATGGCTACACCTTC. This gives the protein CASSLSRQSYGYTF.

The gene calls are TRBV27 and TRBJ2-7, with 7 bases matching TRBD1. Germline lookup yields CDR1 MNHEY and CDR2 SMNVEV (reference sequence). With V trimmed by 6 bases and J by 1 base, 9 bases remained unmatched. The CDR3 sequence is 15 residues long. CDR3 residues: CASRLTGTASYEQYF. Here the CDR3 DNA reads TGTGCCAGCAGGCTTACCGGGACAGCTTCCTACGAGCAGTACTTC.

The CDR3 here is CAILSGGVETEAFF. CDR3 nucleotide sequence: TGTGCCATCCTGAGCGGGGGGGTCGAGACTGAAGCTTTCTTT. The V gene is TRBV10-3, the J gene TRBJ1-1, with D possibly matching TRBD1 (5 bases). This CDR3 is 14 amino acids long. V was shortened by 8 bases and J by 5 bases, with 18 bases between the two germline ends. From germline, CDR1 is ENHRY and CDR2 SYGVKD.

The chain combines TRBV11-2 with TRBJ1-1, with 7 bases fitting TRBD1. V lost 1 base to trimming and J lost 12 bases; unmatched junction nucleotides: 5. This CDR3 is built from 12 residues. Germline values: CDR1 SGHAT, CDR2 FQNNGV. The CDR3 spells CASSLGTGQTFF. In DNA form, the CDR3 reads TGTGCCAGCAGCTTAGGGACAGGACAAACTTTCTTT.

The rearrangement links TRBV6-1 to TRBJ1-5; no firm D call. Germline V lookup: CDR1 MNHNS, CDR2 SASEGT. The CDR3 is made up of 13 amino acids. V lost 2 bases, J lost 4 bases, and 6 bases lay in between. DNA of the CDR3: TGTGCCAGCAGTGAATCGCGGAATCAGCCCCAGCATTTT. Translation gives CASSESRNQPQHF.

V usage is TRBV2 and J usage is TRBJ2-7, with TRBD1 matching over 7 bases. Germline CDR1 reads SNHLY; CDR2 reads FYNNEI. With 5 bases clipped from V and 2 bases from J, the junction kept 6 bases outside the gene matches. The CDR3 contains 14 residues. The CDR3 DNA reads as TGTGCCAGCAGTTTCGACAGGGCCGCCTACGAGCAGTACTTC. As protein: CASSFDRAAYEQYF.

This clone was found once. This rearrangement joins TRBV14 to TRBJ2-7; 9 bases are shared with TRBD2. The CDR3 sequence is 16 residues long. Looked up from germline, CDR1 is SGHDN and CDR2 is FVKESK. V dropped 0 bases and J dropped 6; count of bases not matched to a gene: 9. Written as DNA, the CDR3 is TGTGCCAGCAGCCAAGATCGGCTAGCGGGACAACTCGAGCAGTACTTC. The encoded protein is CASSQDRLAGQLEQYF.

V usage is TRBV5-1 and J usage is TRBJ2-7; unclear D gene. The CDR3 has 13 residues. Germline CDR1 reads SGHRS; CDR2 reads YFSETQ. Trimming removed 4 bases from V and 3 bases from J, with 11 bases in between. The CDR3 reads CASSLNADYEQYF. CDR3 nucleotides: TGCGCCAGCAGCCTTAACGCGGACTACGAGCAGTACTTC.

This clone was recorded once. J is TRBJ1-1 and V is TRBV5-1; unclear D gene. The CDR3 sequence is 14 residues long. Trimming took 0 bases from V and 3 from J, leaving 9 bases between them. From germline, CDR1 is SGHRS and CDR2 YFSETQ. The CDR3 coding sequence is TGCGCCAGCAGCTTGGGCAGGTCAGACACTGAAGCTTTCTTT. It specifies CASSLGRSDTEAFF.

V is TRBV18 and J is TRBJ2-7, with 8 bases lining up with TRBD1. Germline trimming cut 5 bases from V and 2 bases from J; bases unmatched to any gene: 11. The CDR3 covers 16 residues. Germline V lookup: CDR1 KGHSH, CDR2 LQKENI. The CDR3 sequence: CASSTNSGTGAYEQYF. CDR3 coding DNA: TGTGCCAGCTCAACAAATTCCGGGACAGGCGCCTACGAGCAGTACTTC.

Written as DNA, the CDR3 is TGTGCCAGCAGCTTAAGGCCGGCAGGGACAGGGGAGAGCTACACCTTC. Encoded protein: CASSLRPAGTGESYTF. The V and J genes are TRBV7-3 and TRBJ1-2; 10 bases agree with TRBD1. This CDR3 spans 16 amino acids. In germline, CDR1 is SGHTA, CDR2 FQGTGA. The J segment lost 9 bases and the V segment lost 1 base, leaving 11 bases of the junction unmatched. The full variable domain, in which reference TRBV7-3 and TRBJ1-2 provide the parts outside the CDR3, is GAGVSQTPSNKVTEKGKYVELRCDPISGHTALYWYRQSLGQGPEFLIYFQGTGAADDSGLPNDRFFAVRPEGSVSTLKIQRTERGDSAVYLCASSLRPAGTGESYTFGSGTRLTVV.

The chain has TRBV4-1 and TRBJ2-1; weak D call: TRBD2 (5 bases). CDR1 is MGHRA, CDR2 YSYEKL, per germline. This CDR3 is built from 11 residues. Deletions cut 6 bases from V and 9 bases from J, with 9 bases between. This chain's CDR3 is CASSASGEQFF. In DNA form, the CDR3 reads TGCGCCAGCAGTGCAAGCGGTGAGCAGTTCTTC.

The chain recombines TRBV5-4 with TRBJ1-2; D unclear. Trimming cost V 5 bases and J 4 bases, with 12 bases left between them. Germline-derived CDR1 and CDR2 are SGHNT and YYREEE (reference sequence). This CDR3 is 13 amino acids long. In DNA form, the CDR3 reads TGTGCCAGCAGTAGCCCAGATATCTATGGCTACACCTTC. Its translation is CASSSPDIYGYTF. The entire variable domain, with the rest obtained from reference TRBV5-4 and TRBJ1-2, is as follows: ETGVTQSPTHLIKTRGQQVTLRCSSQSGHNTVSWYQQALGQGPQFIFQYYREEENGRGNFPPRFSGLQFPNYSSELNVNALELDDSALYLCASSSPDIYGYTFGSGTRLTVV.

The chain is built from TRBV14 and TRBJ2-3; 8 bases match TRBD1. Germline V CDR1 and CDR2: SGHDN, FVKESK. The CDR3 totals 15 residues. The junction had 5 bases not matched to a gene; V was cut back by 4 bases and J by 2 bases. CDR3 region: CASSLGQGYTDTQYF. The CDR3 DNA reads TGTGCCAGCAGCCTCGGACAGGGCTACACAGATACGCAGTATTTT.

The V gene is TRBV28, the J gene TRBJ2-7; 10 nucleotides match TRBD1. Germline loops: CDR1 MDHEN, CDR2 SYDVKM. This CDR3 spans 15 amino acids. The ends lost 10 bases at V and 6 bases at J; junction bases unmatched: 15. This chain's CDR3 is CATTKPSGTGVEQYF. The CDR3, as DNA: TGTGCCACCACTAAACCCTCCGGGACAGGGGTCGAGCAGTACTTC.

V is TRBV2 and J is TRBJ2-2, with TRBD1 identical over 8 bases. The germline gives CDR1 SNHLY, CDR2 FYNNEI. V lost 6 bases and J lost 8; bases outside the gene matches: 11. The CDR3 covers 15 residues. The CDR3 region is CASRGTGPSQGELFF. CDR3 in DNA: TGTGCCAGCAGGGGGACAGGCCCTTCCCAAGGGGAGCTGTTTTTT.

The chain couples TRBV30 to TRBJ2-2; D is unclear. Trimming left V 0 bases short and J 3 bases short, with 8 bases between. CDR3 length equals 14 residues. Germline assignment: CDR1 GTSNPN and CDR2 SVGIG (reference sequence). CDR3 coding DNA: TGTGCCTGGAGTGTACTAAGGTACACCGGGGAGCTGTTTTTT. Encoded protein: CAWSVLRYTGELFF. The full variable domain, rest sourced from reference TRBV30 and TRBJ2-2, is SQTIHQWPATLVQPVGSPLSLECTVEGTSNPNLYWYRQAAGRGLQLLFYSVGIGQISSEVPQNLSASRPQDRQFILSSKKLLLSDSGFYLCAWSVLRYTGELFFGEGSRLTVL.

The chain combines TRBV6-5 with TRBJ1-5; no definite D call. Germline V lookup: CDR1 MNHEY, CDR2 SVGAGI. The CDR3 totals 15 residues. V was pared by 0 bases and J by 0 bases, with 6 bases between. The CDR3 loop is CASSYSAYSNQPQHF. In nucleotides, the CDR3 is TGTGCCAGCAGTTACTCAGCTTATAGCAATCAGCCCCAGCATTTT.